A single sample is the source of the 8 T cell receptor beta chains below, sequenced in a study of cytomegalovirus exposure and HLA in healthy donors. Method: immunoSEQ multiplex PCR; TCRdb's copy keeps in-frame clones and lacks some. The sample contains approximately 110,000 clones, about 93% of which appear only once. Sequencing was done on a sample of PBMCs. These receptor sequences come from a woman aged 18-29 years in good health and CMV-seronegative.

This clone was counted a few times. The chain joins TRBV4-1 to TRBJ2-3; 12 nucleotides align to TRBD2. Looked up from germline, CDR1 is MGHRA and CDR2 is YSYEKL. V gave up 4 bases and J gave up 4 bases; unmatched junction bases: 9. CDR3 length equals 17 residues. The DNA of the CDR3 is TGCGCCAGCAGCCCTCGGACTAGCGGGAACCCGCCAGATACGCAGTATTTT. Encoded protein: CASSPRTSGNPPDTQYF.

The chain is built from TRBV27 and TRBJ2-1; 11 nucleotides agree with TRBD2. The ends lost 4 bases at V and 7 bases at J; junction bases unmatched: 9. CDR1 is MNHEY, CDR2 SMNVEV, per germline (reference sequence). The CDR3 has 16 amino acids. CDR3 DNA: TGTGCCAGCAGTTCCCATAGCGGGGGGGATTGGAATGAGCAGTTCTTC. Residues: CASSSHSGGDWNEQFF.

The chain recombines TRBV6-1 with TRBJ1-3, with 9 bases fitting TRBD1. Germline V gene data show CDR1 as MNHNS and CDR2 as SASEGT. The CDR3 runs to 14 residues. V lost 6 bases and J lost 3; bases outside the gene matches: 3. The chain's CDR3 is CASRDRGNGNTIYF. The CDR3 DNA is TGTGCCAGCAGGGACAGGGGAAATGGAAACACCATATATTTT.

To note about this clone: The junction departs from the called germline gene at one end, perhaps through a read error. The chain joins TRBV27 to TRBJ2-1; a possible D gene is TRBD1 (5 bases). Per the germline V gene, CDR1 is MNHEY and CDR2 is SMNVEV (reference sequence). This CDR3 contains 12 residues. The CDR3 sequence: CASSPQDNKQFF. CDR3 DNA sequence: TGTGCCAGCAGTCCCCAGGACAATAAGCAGTTCTTC.

The J gene is TRBJ1-2, the V gene TRBV7-9; 7 bases are a match to TRBD1. Germline CDR1 and CDR2: SEHNR and FQNEAQ (reference sequence). The CDR3 is 12 residues long. Trimming at V came to 4 bases and at J to 8 bases, leaving 4 bases not matched to a gene. The CDR3 DNA follows: TGTGCCAGCAGCTATGACAGGGAAGGCTACACCTTC. Protein: CASSYDREGYTF.

The chain links TRBV30 to TRBJ1-1; the match to TRBD1 covers 7 bases. CDR3 length: 12 amino acids. CDR1 GTSNPN and CDR2 SVGIG come from the germline V gene (reference sequence). V trimming: 4 bases; J trimming: 4 bases; junction bases outside the gene matches: 3. The CDR3 nucleotides are TGTGCCTGGAACCCAGGGGGCACTGAAGCTTTCTTT. Encoded protein: CAWNPGGTEAFF. The full variable domain, rest sourced from reference TRBV30 and TRBJ1-1, is SQTIHQWPATLVQPVGSPLSLECTVEGTSNPNLYWYRQAAGRGLQLLFYSVGIGQISSEVPQNLSASRPQDRQFILSSKKLLLSDSGFYLCAWNPGGTEAFFGQGTRLTVV.

The CDR3: CASSYSTGTYGYTF. DNA of the CDR3: TGTGCCAGCAGTTACTCGACAGGGACCTATGGCTACACCTTC. The chain links TRBV6-5 to TRBJ1-2; TRBD1 agrees at 7 bases. This CDR3 region has 14 residues. J lost 4 bases, V lost 0 bases, and 2 bases had no gene match. Germline CDR1 is MNHEY and CDR2 is SVGAGI.

V usage is TRBV2 and J usage is TRBJ1-1; D unresolved. The V gene's germline CDR1 is SNHLY and CDR2 FYNNEI. The CDR3 covers 13 residues. V shed 8 bases and J shed 0 bases, with 10 bases lying between them. The chain's CDR3 is CASGGTLNTEAFF. CDR3 nucleotides: TGTGCCAGCGGAGGAACATTGAACACTGAAGCTTTCTTT.